This T cell receptor (beta chain) was obtained from a study of cytomegalovirus exposure and HLA in healthy donors. Primers: 60 Vbeta forward and 13 Jbeta reverse. Only in-frame clones appear in the TCRdb table, and some are missing; sequencing was by immunoSEQ multiplex PCR. This sample has 120,000 or so clones; approximately 87% occur once, and the top ten carry around 19%. With respect to this clone: Its target is unknown.

Study findings and constraints: A reported reduction in N-insertions relative to the approximately 640-donor mean was seen in an Asian-associated ancestry cluster in a later analysis. Previously analyzed data showed that most TCR beta V segments were productive at a frequency of about 87% or about 30%. In a later analysis, HLA-associated TCR beta chains were more clonally expanded than equally common others.

It was healthy bone marrow donors who served as donors. Sequenced: PBMCs. This receptor was identified in a man aged 18-30 years in good health and CMV-seropositive.

CDR3 in DNA: TGTGCCAGCAGTGGGCTCGTAACGGAATCGAATGAAAAACTGTTTTTT. It is translated as CASSGLVTESNEKLFF. The genes are TRBV28 and TRBJ1-4; no reliable D call. V lost 5 bases, J lost 5 bases, and 18 bases lay in between. There are 16 residues in the CDR3. CDR1 is MDHEN, CDR2 SYDVKM, per germline.